This TCR beta chain was sequenced for a study of shared clonotypes between healthy human individuals. In its sample, this clone was seen a few times. A read error may produce the germline difference seen at one junction end. CDR1 and CDR2 (germline): MNHEY, SMNVEV (reference sequence). CDR3 length: 12 amino acids. Sequenced by immunoSEQ multiplex PCR; TCRdb stores in-frame clones only, minus some. The repertoire consists of more than 550,000 clones, with less than 95% occurring once and the leading ten covering less than 40%. The V gene is TRBV27, the J gene TRBJ2-7; D might be TRBD1 (5 bases). Input material: memory CD8+ T cells from PBMCs. Documented subset: CD45RO+ cells pooled with CCR7-negative TemRA cells. The receptor's source is a man younger than 30 in good health. Some clones in this sample may be carry-over from other donors' samples. DNA of the CDR3: TGTGCCAGCAGTTTTCTTTGGGGCCAGCTCTTCTTC. This codes for CASSFLWGQLFF.